A single sample gave rise to the 3 T cell receptor beta chains below, sequenced in a study of shared clonotypes between healthy human individuals. Generated by immunoSEQ multiplex PCR, the TCRdb table keeps only in-frame clones and is missing some. Altogether 190,000 or so clones are present, about 68% being singletons, with the ten largest covering 8% to 13%. Sequencing used memory CD4+ T cells sorted from blood. Subset: CD45RA-negative fraction. These receptors all stem from a man aged 30 to 45 in good health.

Concerning this clone itself: A read error may produce the germline difference seen at one junction end. The chain recombines TRBV2 with TRBJ1-2; D is unclear. Germline V gene sequence: CDR1 SNHLY, CDR2 FYNNEI. The CDR3 consists of 13 residues. The CDR3 sequence: CANSEEQFYGYTF. The CDR3 DNA reads TGTGCCAACAGTGAAGAACAGTTCTATGGCTACACCTTC.

The chain is built from TRBV5-6 and TRBJ2-5; 11 nucleotides line up with TRBD2. This CDR3 has 16 residues. Trimming took 3 bases from V and 5 from J; bases not matched to a gene: 9. CDR1 and CDR2 (germline): SGHDT, YYEEEE. The CDR3 region has the DNA TGTGCCAGCAGCTCCGGGACTAGCGGTCGGCAGGAGACCCAGTACTTC. This sequence encodes CASSSGTSGRQETQYF.

The chain links TRBV5-4 to TRBJ2-7; tentative D call: TRBD1 (5 bases). V lost 4 bases and J lost 5, with 16 bases in between. CDR1 is SGHNT and CDR2 is YYREEE in the germline V gene (reference sequence). The CDR3 runs 14 residues. The DNA of the CDR3 is TGTGCCAGCAGCGCCCAGCAGGGTGGCGACGAGCAGTACTTC. Translating it yields CASSAQQGGDEQYF.